These 19 T cell receptor beta chains came from one sample sequenced in a study of CD8+ T cells in alopecia areata. Isolated RNA was reverse transcribed into cDNA used as the sequencing template. Here immunoSEQ multiplex PCR was the method, and the copy in TCRdb shows in-frame clones only, minus some. The sample yields under 150,000 clones, 62% seen once. The material sequenced was CD8+ T cells sorted from blood. Source of these receptors: a human donor in good health.

V and J are TRBV30 and TRBJ1-2, with 8 positions matching TRBD1. There are 14 residues in the CDR3. Germline loops: CDR1 GTSNPN, CDR2 SVGIG (reference sequence). With 8 bases clipped from V and 0 bases from J, the junction kept 8 bases outside the gene matches. The CDR3 reads CASQGAPANYGYTF. The CDR3, as DNA: TGTGCCAGCCAGGGGGCCCCAGCTAACTATGGCTACACCTTC. Full variable domain (missing parts from reference TRBV30 and TRBJ1-2): SQTIHQWPATLVQPVGSPLSLECTVEGTSNPNLYWYRQAAGRGLQLLFYSVGIGQISSEVPQNLSASRPQDRQFILSSKKLLLSDSGFYLCASQGAPANYGYTFGSGTRLTVV.

The J gene is TRBJ2-7, the V gene TRBV7-7; maybe TRBD2 (5 bases). V was clipped by 5 bases and J by 3 bases, with 17 bases between them. Germline CDR1 is SSHAT and CDR2 is FNYEAQ (reference sequence). The CDR3 runs 15 residues. CDR3 nucleotides: TGTGCCAGCAGCCATGGTCGGAATCGGGACTACGAGCAGTACTTC. It specifies CASSHGRNRDYEQYF.

The chain is built from TRBV2 and TRBJ2-7; D possibly corresponds to TRBD1 (6 bases). Germline V gene lookup returns CDR1 SNHLY and CDR2 FYNNEI. Trimming left V 6 bases short and J 6 bases short, with 12 bases between. The CDR3 spans 12 residues. This chain's CDR3 is CASRPTGSEQYF. The CDR3 bases are TGTGCCAGCAGGCCGACAGGATCCGAGCAGTACTTC.

The sample holds a few counts of this clone. This chain links TRBV4-1 with TRBJ1-4, with TRBD1 matching 10 bases. Germline lookup yields CDR1 MGHRA and CDR2 YSYEKL. The length of the CDR3 is 15 residues. Losses at the gene ends were 4 bases for V and 7 bases for J; bases not matched to a gene: 6. This CDR3 reads CASSPSTGGVEKLFF. The CDR3 nucleotides are TGCGCCAGCAGCCCCTCGACAGGGGGCGTTGAAAAACTGTTTTTT.

V usage is TRBV5-1 and J usage is TRBJ2-1; a weak D match, TRBD1 (6 bases). CDR3 length: 14 amino acids. CDR1 SGHRS and CDR2 YFSETQ come from the germline V gene. Trimming removed 5 bases at V and 8 bases at J, with 17 bases between. DNA of the CDR3: TGCGCCAGCAGGGAAGTTTTGGGGGCCGATGAGCAGTTCTTC. Translating gives CASREVLGADEQFF.

The chain links TRBV7-2 to TRBJ2-1; 11 bases match TRBD2. The CDR3 totals 15 residues. The V gene end was trimmed by 6 bases and the J gene end by 7 bases; junction bases not matched to a gene: 8. Germline values: CDR1 SGHTA, CDR2 FQGNSA. The CDR3 sequence: CASRDTSGSRNEQFF. The DNA of the CDR3 is TGTGCCAGCAGAGACACTAGCGGGAGTCGAAATGAGCAGTTCTTC.

The genes are TRBV11-2 and TRBJ1-2; unclear D gene. CDR3 length: 14 amino acids. CDR1 and CDR2 from the germline V gene are SGHAT and FQNNGV. Deletions cut 7 bases from V and 3 bases from J, with 15 bases between. In nucleotides, the CDR3 is TGTGCCAGCACGGACTTGGGCGATTACTATGGCTACACCTTC. Its translation: CASTDLGDYYGYTF.

The V call is TRBV15, the J call TRBJ2-4; 8 bases agree with TRBD2. CDR3 size: 15 residues. Germline lookup yields CDR1 LNHNV and CDR2 YYDKDF (reference sequence). Trimming removed 0 bases from V and 4 bases from J; junction bases left unmatched: 2. As DNA, the CDR3 is TGTGCCACCAGCAGAGATCCGGGGGGGAAAAACATTCAGTACTTC. Residues: CATSRDPGGKNIQYF. Using reference TRBV15 and TRBJ2-4 for the parts outside the CDR3, the full variable domain is DAMVIQNPRYQVTQFGKPVTLSCSQTLNHNVMYWYQQKSSQAPKLLFHYYDKDFNNEADTPDNFQSRRPNTSFCFLDIRSPGLGDTAMYLCATSRDPGGKNIQYFGAGTRLSVL.

The chain employs TRBV7-9 and TRBJ2-7, with TRBD2 identical over 10 bases. V shed 4 bases and J 3 bases; nucleotides not matched to a gene: 3. There are 14 residues in the CDR3. The germline V gene has CDR1 SEHNR and CDR2 FQNEAQ (reference sequence). CDR3 protein: CASSSLAGDYEQYF. CDR3 in DNA: TGTGCCAGCAGCTCCCTAGCGGGAGACTACGAGCAGTACTTC.

There are many counts of this clone. The J gene is TRBJ2-1, the V gene TRBV5-4, with TRBD2 as a possible D gene (5 bases). The CDR3 covers 14 residues. V was trimmed by 6 bases and J by 10 bases, leaving 20 bases between them. In germline, CDR1 is SGHNT, CDR2 YYREEE (reference sequence). CDR3 in DNA: TGTGCCAGCATCGTGGGCGGCCCCACGGGGGAGCAGTTCTTC. Its translation is CASIVGGPTGEQFF.

V and J are TRBV29-1 and TRBJ2-7; D is possibly TRBD2 (6 bases). This CDR3 spans 13 amino acids. Germline V gives CDR1 SQVTM, CDR2 ANQGSEA. Trimming shortened V by 8 bases and J by 5 bases, and 19 bases separated the two germline ends. The CDR3 region has the DNA TGCAGCACAACGGGAGCAGCAGCCCACGAGCAGTACTTC. Its protein product is CSTTGAAAHEQYF.

The genes are TRBV5-1 and TRBJ2-3; D is uncertain. Looked up from germline, CDR1 is SGHRS and CDR2 is YFSETQ. V shed 0 bases and J shed 5 bases, with 13 bases lying between them. CDR3 length: 15 residues. The CDR3 sequence: CASSLVADARDTQYF. The CDR3 DNA follows: TGCGCCAGCAGCTTGGTCGCGGATGCGAGAGATACGCAGTATTTT.

The V call is TRBV5-4, the J call TRBJ2-2; 11 positions agree with TRBD2. V shed 1 base, J shed 7 bases, and the junction held 6 bases outside the gene matches. CDR1 is SGHNT, CDR2 YYREEE, per germline (reference sequence). The CDR3 is 16 residues long. The CDR3 region is CASSLSSGRAHGELFF. The CDR3 DNA follows: TGTGCCAGCAGCTTGAGTAGCGGGAGGGCCCACGGGGAGCTGTTTTTT.

This clone was observed a single time. The V gene is TRBV2, the J gene TRBJ1-1, with a weak D call TRBD1 (6 bases). Looked up from germline, CDR1 is SNHLY and CDR2 is FYNNEI. The CDR3 runs 11 residues. Trimming left V 4 bases short and J 8 bases short, with 8 bases between. CDR3 sequence reads: CASSVGTEAFF. CDR3 bases: TGTGCCAGCAGTGTTGGGACAGAAGCTTTCTTT.

This chain links TRBV15 with TRBJ2-1, with TRBD2 matching over 8 bases. CDR3 length: 15 amino acids. The germline V gene encodes CDR1 LNHNV and CDR2 YYDKDF (reference sequence). V shed 0 bases, J shed 6 bases, and the junction held 4 bases outside the gene matches. The CDR3 coding sequence is TGTGCCACCAGCAGAGATCGGGGGACTAGCAATGAGCAGTTCTTC. Translated: CATSRDRGTSNEQFF.

This chain uses TRBV13 with TRBJ2-1; 15 bases fit TRBD2. V was clipped by 8 bases and J by 8 bases; unmatched bases: 7. The length of the CDR3 is 15 residues. CDR1 is PRHDT and CDR2 is FYEKMQ in the germline V gene (reference sequence). CDR3 protein: CASSPGTSGRYEQFF. The CDR3 region has the DNA TGTGCCAGCTCGCCGGGGACTAGCGGGAGGTATGAGCAGTTCTTC. The whole variable domain, remainder taken from reference TRBV13 and TRBJ2-1, is AAGVIQSPRHLIKEKRETATLKCYPIPRHDTVYWYQQGPGQDPQFLISFYEKMQSDKGSIPDRFSAQQFSDYHSELNMSSLELGDSALYFCASSPGTSGRYEQFFGPGTRLTVL.

V is TRBV5-1 and J is TRBJ2-7, with D hard to call. Trimming left V 2 bases short and J 2 bases short, with 11 bases between. Germline-derived CDR1 and CDR2 are SGHRS and YFSETQ. The CDR3 loop spans 14 amino acids. In nucleotides, the CDR3 is TGCGCCAGCAGCTTCGGAAGTGCTACCTACGAGCAGTACTTC. As protein: CASSFGSATYEQYF.

This sequence joins TRBV27 and TRBJ2-1; D is uncertain. The germline CDR1 and CDR2 sequences are MNHEY and SMNVEV (reference sequence). The CDR3 consists of 15 residues. V gave up 5 bases and J gave up 0 bases, with 11 bases separating them. The DNA for the CDR3 is TGTGCCAGCAGTGTAGACATTAGCTCCTACAATGAGCAGTTCTTC. Amino acids: CASSVDISSYNEQFF.

The sample holds a few counts of this clone. CDR3 sequence: CARSTGELFF. The CDR3 DNA reads as TGTGCCAGGTCAACCGGGGAGCTGTTTTTT. The chain recombines TRBV21-1 with TRBJ2-2; the DNA was not compared with TRBD1, the D call given in the table. TRBV21-1 is classified as a pseudogene. The CDR3 consists of 10 residues.